The next 25 T cell receptor beta chains were all read from a single sample in a study of radiotherapy plus CTLA-4 blockade in lung cancer. The assay was immunoSEQ multiplex PCR, and TCRdb's table has in-frame clones only and misses some. The sample includes under 65,000 clones, 65% to 80% seen only once; the top ten take 2% to 3%. This sample comprised peripheral blood, obtained from a patient treated with radiotherapy plus ipilimumab. The receptors were gathered from a human donor with non-small cell lung cancer whose response to radiotherapy plus ipilimumab could not be evaluated.

This sequence joins TRBV7-3 and TRBJ2-1, with TRBD2 matching 15 bases. Germline-derived CDR1 and CDR2 are SGHTA and FQGTGA. This CDR3 region has 16 residues. V lost 6 bases to trimming and J lost 9 bases; unmatched junction nucleotides: 9. The CDR3 coding sequence is TGTGCCAGCAGTCGGACTAGCGGGAGGGCCTCGGGTGAGCAGTTCTTC. Its protein product is CASSRTSGRASGEQFF.

CDR3: CASSQSDRGTETQYF. The CDR3 DNA reads as TGCGCCAGCAGCCAATCGGATCGCGGGACAGAGACCCAGTACTTC. The chain has TRBV4-3 and TRBJ2-5; D perhaps matches TRBD2 (6 bases). Looked up from germline, CDR1 is LGHNA and CDR2 is YSLEER. The CDR3 runs 15 residues. V lost 2 bases and J lost 4, with 14 bases in between.

In this sample, this clone turned up a few times. The chain carries TRBV12-5 and TRBJ1-4, with TRBD1 as a possible D gene (6 bases). The V and J ends lost 0 bases and 7 bases respectively, with 18 bases between them. CDR3 length equals 17 residues. Germline V CDR1 and CDR2: LGHNT, FRNRAP. CDR3 DNA sequence: TGTGCTAGTGGTTTGGTACGGGGGGGGGCGCGGAGTGAAAAACTGTTTTTT. Translated, it gives CASGLVRGGARSEKLFF. Combining the CDR3 with reference TRBV12-5 and TRBJ1-4 gives the whole variable domain DARVTQTPRHKVTEMGQEVTMRCQPILGHNTVFWYRQTMMQGLELLAYFRNRAPLDDSGMPKDRFSAEMPDATLATLKIQPSEPRDSAVYFCASGLVRGGARSEKLFFGSGTQLSVL.

The chain employs TRBV29-1 and TRBJ1-2, with D tentatively TRBD1 (5 bases). Between the trimmed V and J ends, which lost 7 bases and 6 bases, there was a span of 9 bases. The CDR3 is 10 residues long. Germline loops: CDR1 SQVTM, CDR2 ANQGSEA. The CDR3 nucleotides read TGCAGCGCGGGGGATGATGGCTACACCTTC. It translates to CSAGDDGYTF.

The V and J genes are TRBV7-9 and TRBJ2-5; the D is unclear. CDR3 length: 12 residues. Between the trimmed V and J ends, which lost 5 bases and 3 bases, there was a span of 7 bases. CDR1 SEHNR and CDR2 FQNEAQ come from the germline V gene (reference sequence). For the CDR3, the DNA is TGTGCCAGCAGCGGGCGCAAAGAGACCCAGTACTTC. Its translation is CASSGRKETQYF.

The chain is built from TRBV7-9 and TRBJ1-3; D gene unclear. Germline CDR1 is SEHNR and CDR2 is FQNEAQ (reference sequence). CDR3 length: 14 amino acids. Trimming pared 1 base from V and 2 bases from J, leaving 6 bases between. In DNA form, the CDR3 reads TGTGCCAGCAGCTTAGGTGCGACTGGAAACACCATATATTTT. Translation gives CASSLGATGNTIYF.

The genes are TRBV4-2 and TRBJ2-7; 7 bases fit TRBD2. With 0 bases clipped from V and 2 bases from J, the junction kept 4 bases outside the gene matches. Per germline, CDR1 LGHNA and CDR2 YNFKEQ. The CDR3 spans 15 residues. In nucleotides, the CDR3 is TGTGCCAGCAGCCAAGACAGCGGGGCCGCCTACGAGCAGTACTTC. Translating gives CASSQDSGAAYEQYF.

This rearrangement joins TRBV9 to TRBJ2-1; perhaps TRBD1 as D (6 bases). Trimming pared 3 bases from V and 7 bases from J, leaving 20 bases between. Germline loops: CDR1 SGDLS, CDR2 YYNGEE. This CDR3 contains 16 residues. DNA of the CDR3: TGTGCCAGCAGCGAGGGGGTAGATCCGTTTTGGAATGAGCAGTTCTTC. It yields the protein CASSEGVDPFWNEQFF.

The CDR3 reads CASSEGNRGPYEQYF. CDR3 DNA sequence: TGTGCCAGCAGTGAAGGTAACAGGGGCCCCTACGAGCAGTACTTC. The chain joins TRBV2 to TRBJ2-7, with 7 positions matching TRBD1. After removal of 1 base from V and 2 bases from J, the junction contained 5 bases not matched to a gene. CDR1 and CDR2 from the germline V gene are SNHLY and FYNNEI. This CDR3 has 15 amino acids.

The genes are TRBV5-4 and TRBJ2-5, with D possibly TRBD2 on 5 matching bases. CDR1 and CDR2 from the germline V gene are SGHNT and YYREEE (reference sequence). This CDR3 region has 14 residues. V gave up 0 bases and J gave up 3 bases, with 9 bases separating them. This CDR3 reads CASSLEQREETQYF. CDR3 in DNA: TGTGCCAGCAGCTTGGAACAGAGGGAAGAGACCCAGTACTTC.

The V and J genes are TRBV7-3 and TRBJ1-1, with 8 bases fitting TRBD1. The germline gives CDR1 SGHTA, CDR2 FQGTGA. This CDR3 spans 15 amino acids. V trimming: 5 bases; J trimming: 2 bases; junction bases outside the gene matches: 7. The CDR3 nucleotides read TGTGCCAGCAGCCTAGGACAGGGTGGAAACACTGAAGCTTTCTTT. Amino acids: CASSLGQGGNTEAFF.

CDR3 region: CASRNADIGAIYF. The DNA for the CDR3 is TGTGCCAGCAGGAACGCGGACATTGGAGCCATATATTTT. This chain connects TRBV7-2 to TRBJ1-3; maybe TRBD1 (5 bases). The CDR3 extends over 13 amino acids. Deletions cut 6 bases from V and 11 bases from J, with 17 bases between. Germline V gene sequence: CDR1 SGHTA, CDR2 FQGNSA.

The chain carries TRBV28 and TRBJ2-3; tentative D call: TRBD1 (6 bases). Germline CDR1 reads MDHEN; CDR2 reads SYDVKM. Trimming removed 3 bases at V and 0 bases at J, with 7 bases between. This CDR3 region has 14 residues. The CDR3 coding sequence is TGTGCCAGCAGTTTGGACAGAAGCACAGATACGCAGTATTTT. Translation gives CASSLDRSTDTQYF.

With respect to this clone: Within the sample, other DNA sequences also encode this same CDR3. V gene TRBV7-3 combines with J gene TRBJ2-3, with D possibly matching TRBD2 (6 bases). The CDR3 length is 13 residues. Per the germline V gene, CDR1 is SGHTA and CDR2 is FQGTGA. The ends were cut back, 5 bases at V and 9 bases at J, with 15 bases in the middle. DNA of the CDR3: TGTGCCAGCAGCCTATCGGGAGTGGACACGCAGTATTTT. Translated: CASSLSGVDTQYF.

The V call is TRBV7-8, the J call TRBJ2-7; D is possibly TRBD1 (6 bases). This CDR3 spans 18 amino acids. Per the germline V gene, CDR1 is SGHVS and CDR2 is FQNEAQ. The ends were cut back, 4 bases at V and 4 bases at J, with 26 bases in the middle. In nucleotides, the CDR3 is TGTGCCAGCAGCTCTGCGAGGGCAGGGGCCTCGAGGATTTACGAGCAGTACTTC. Its translation is CASSSARAGASRIYEQYF.

This chain joins TRBV5-1 and TRBJ2-3; 14 bases align to TRBD2. Germline V gene data show CDR1 as SGHRS and CDR2 as YFSETQ. The CDR3 has 18 amino acids. Trimming took 4 bases from V and 0 from J; bases not matched to a gene: 7. CDR3: CASSATGTSGGSTDTQYF. CDR3 coding DNA: TGCGCCAGCAGCGCAACCGGGACTAGCGGGGGAAGCACAGATACGCAGTATTTT.

V usage is TRBV7-8 and J usage is TRBJ2-7; 7 nucleotides align to TRBD2. This CDR3 is 15 amino acids long. V dropped 1 base and J dropped 3; count of bases not matched to a gene: 6. The germline CDR1 and CDR2 sequences are SGHVS and FQNEAQ. The CDR3, as DNA: TGTGCCAGCAGCTTAGTGCGGGAGCGAAACTACGAGCAGTACTTC. Translated, it gives CASSLVRERNYEQYF.

The chain couples TRBV7-2 to TRBJ1-1, with 11 bases lining up with TRBD1. The germline CDR1 and CDR2 sequences are SGHTA and FQGNSA. CDR3 length equals 16 residues. The ends lost 4 bases at V and 2 bases at J; junction bases unmatched: 6. CDR3 sequence reads: CASSYGTGGTNTEAFF. The CDR3 nucleotides read TGTGCCAGCAGCTATGGGACAGGGGGGACCAACACTGAAGCTTTCTTT. Using reference TRBV7-2 and TRBJ1-1 for the parts outside the CDR3, the full variable domain is GAGVSQSPSNKVTEKGKDVELRCDPISGHTALYWYRQSLGQGLEFLIYFQGNSAPDKSGLPSDRFSAERTGGSVSTLTIQRTQQEDSAVYLCASSYGTGGTNTEAFFGQGTRLTVV.

This chain joins TRBV9 and TRBJ2-7; 7 bases agree with TRBD1. V gave up 0 bases and J gave up 0 bases; unmatched junction bases: 3. Per the germline V gene, CDR1 is SGDLS and CDR2 is YYNGEE. The CDR3 is 15 amino acids. CDR3 bases: TGTGCCAGCAGCGTAGAAGGGGGCAGCTCCTACGAGCAGTACTTC. This translates into CASSVEGGSSYEQYF. Looking up the rest from reference TRBV9 and TRBJ2-7 gives the full variable domain: DSGVTQTPKHLITATGQRVTLRCSPRSGDLSVYWYQQSLDQGLQFLIQYYNGEERAKGNILERFSAQQFPDLHSELNLSSLELGDSALYFCASSVEGGSSYEQYFGPGTRLTVT.

The chain carries TRBV5-1 and TRBJ1-4; TRBD1 matches 10 bases. CDR1 and CDR2 (germline): SGHRS, YFSETQ. The V gene end was trimmed by 4 bases and the J gene end by 4 bases; junction bases not matched to a gene: 1. The CDR3 loop spans 14 amino acids. The CDR3: CASSRDRGNEKLFF. As DNA, the CDR3 is TGCGCCAGCAGCCGGGACAGGGGTAATGAAAAACTGTTTTTT.

This chain connects TRBV7-8 to TRBJ2-7; 7 bases are a match to TRBD1. Germline V gene data show CDR1 as SGHVS and CDR2 as FQNEAQ. This CDR3 comprises 16 residues. V shed 1 base and J 6 bases; nucleotides not matched to a gene: 12. The CDR3 reads CASSLGLTGVGGEQYF. In DNA, the CDR3 is TGTGCCAGCAGCTTAGGGCTTACAGGGGTGGGCGGCGAGCAGTACTTC.

CDR3 sequence: CSVRTGPRENTEAFF. In DNA form, the CDR3 reads TGCAGCGTTCGGACAGGGCCTAGGGAAAACACTGAAGCTTTCTTT. V usage is TRBV29-1 and J usage is TRBJ1-1, with 8 bases fitting TRBD1. Trimming cost V 5 bases and J 2 bases; bases outside gene matches: 10. CDR1 is SQVTM and CDR2 is ANQGSEA in the germline V gene. This CDR3 is built from 15 residues.

This chain uses TRBV5-1 with TRBJ1-1; D remains ambiguous. The V end was cut by 0 bases, the J end by 1 base, with 10 bases between. The germline V gene encodes CDR1 SGHRS and CDR2 YFSETQ. The CDR3 is 15 amino acids. The CDR3 spells CASSLAQVRNTEAFF. The CDR3 coding sequence is TGCGCCAGCAGCTTGGCGCAGGTCCGGAACACTGAAGCTTTCTTT.

This clone has only a few counts. The V gene is TRBV7-2, the J gene TRBJ1-5; D perhaps matches TRBD1 (5 bases). Germline CDR1 SGHTA, CDR2 FQGNSA. V was trimmed by 5 bases and J by 3 bases, leaving 11 bases between them. The CDR3 length is 14 residues. The CDR3 region is CASSPQGFNQPQHF. The CDR3 coding sequence is TGTGCCAGCAGCCCTCAGGGATTCAATCAGCCCCAGCATTTT.

In this sample, this clone turned up once. This rearrangement joins TRBV6-5 to TRBJ2-1, with a weak D call TRBD1 (8 bases). This CDR3 contains 15 residues. Trimming pared 4 bases from V and 6 bases from J, leaving 16 bases between. Looked up from germline, CDR1 is MNHEY and CDR2 is SVGAGI. The CDR3 spells CASSFTGGAGNEQFF. CDR3 DNA: TGTGCCAGCAGTTTCACAGGGGGGGCCGGCAATGAGCAGTTCTTC.